Shown below are 15 T cell receptor beta chains from a single sample sequenced in a study of T cells of healthy individuals (dated by TCRdb to between 2018 and 2020). The library was obtained by 5' RACE. The sequencing machine was an Illumina MiSeq. TCRdb trimmed the raw reads at Q25, called clones with MiXCR and kept productive beta chains. Rows matching on CDR3 protein sequence are summarized as one entry with the most common DNA and genes. The sample profile shows roughly 87,000 distinct CDR3 sequences; 17% of them were found once. The ten largest clonotypes hold 6.2% of the sample. The receptors were gathered from a human donor in good health.

The chain has TRBV28 and TRBJ2-2; unclear D gene. CDR3 length: 14 residues. CDR1 MDHEN and CDR2 SYDVKM come from the germline V gene. Trimming shortened V by 6 bases and J by 2 bases, and 10 bases separated the two germline ends. CDR3 sequence: CASRGLSNTGELFF. In nucleotides, the CDR3 is TGTGCCAGCAGGGGCCTTTCCAACACCGGGGAGCTGTTTTTT.

This clonotype was seen many times. The chain employs TRBV7-9 and TRBJ1-1, with no clear D. Trimming stripped 5 bases from V and 9 bases from J, with 10 bases between. The CDR3 spans 11 residues. CDR1 and CDR2 from the germline V gene are SEHNR and FQNEAQ (reference sequence). CDR3 nucleotide sequence: TGTGCCAGCAGCCCGAATGATAAAGCTTTCTTT. Amino acid sequence: CASSPNDKAFF.

The chain couples TRBV5-1 to TRBJ2-7; D is undetermined. Trimming cost V 4 bases and J 2 bases, with 13 bases left between them. The CDR3 has 14 amino acids. Germline CDR1 SGHRS, CDR2 YFSETQ. CDR3 DNA sequence: TGCGCCAGCAGCCCACTCCCGGGCACCTACGAGCAGTACTTC. Its translation is CASSPLPGTYEQYF. Drawing the rest from reference TRBV5-1 and TRBJ2-7, the complete variable domain is KAGVTQTPRYLIKTRGQQVTLSCSPISGHRSVSWYQQTPGQGLQFLFEYFSETQRNKGNFPGRFSGRQFSNSRSEMNVSTLELGDSALYLCASSPLPGTYEQYFGPGTRLTVT.

This rearrangement joins TRBV5-1 to TRBJ2-2, with TRBD1 matching over 8 bases. This CDR3 contains 16 residues. After removal of 0 bases from V and 6 bases from J, the junction contained 7 bases not matched to a gene. Per germline, CDR1 SGHRS and CDR2 YFSETQ. Here the CDR3 DNA reads TGCGCCAGCAGCTTGGCCGGACAGGGAGTGTCCGGGGAGCTGTTTTTT. Its protein product is CASSLAGQGVSGELFF. The whole variable domain, remainder taken from reference TRBV5-1 and TRBJ2-2, is KAGVTQTPRYLIKTRGQQVTLSCSPISGHRSVSWYQQTPGQGLQFLFEYFSETQRNKGNFPGRFSGRQFSNSRSEMNVSTLELGDSALYLCASSLAGQGVSGELFFGEGSRLTVL.

The sample holds a few counts of this clonotype. The chain combines TRBV7-9 with TRBJ2-3; D gene uncertain. Per germline, CDR1 SEHNR and CDR2 FQNEAQ (reference sequence). Trimming pared 5 bases from V and 1 base from J, leaving 22 bases between. The CDR3 extends over 18 amino acids. The CDR3 nucleotides read TGTGCCAGCAGCCCAACTCCCAACCTCGGTATACGCACAGATACGCAGTATTTT. Protein sequence: CASSPTPNLGIRTDTQYF.

The chain combines TRBV28 with TRBJ2-1, with TRBD1 matching over 10 bases. The V gene's germline CDR1 is MDHEN and CDR2 SYDVKM. The CDR3 consists of 16 residues. J gave up 3 bases and V 2 bases, and 4 bases lay outside the gene matches. The CDR3 bases are TGTGCCAGCAGTTTAGGGACAGGGGCGTTCTACAATGAGCAGTTCTTC. This codes for CASSLGTGAFYNEQFF.

This clonotype was picked up a small number of times. The chain couples TRBV9 to TRBJ2-1; TRBD1 is a possible D gene (5 bases). This CDR3 has 15 residues. Trimming pared 0 bases from V and 5 bases from J, leaving 12 bases between. Germline-derived CDR1 and CDR2 are SGDLS and YYNGEE. The CDR3 is CASSVGSQGNNEQFF. CDR3 nucleotides: TGTGCCAGCAGCGTAGGGTCGCAGGGTAACAATGAGCAGTTCTTC.

This clonotype was seen repeatedly, ten times or more. J is TRBJ2-1 and V is TRBV15, with a possible D match to TRBD2 (6 bases). V shed 0 bases and J shed 6 bases, with 15 bases lying between them. There are 16 residues in the CDR3. Germline V CDR1 and CDR2: LNHNV, YYDKDF (reference sequence). CDR3 amino acids: CATSRDSARGVNEQFF. The CDR3 bases are TGTGCCACCAGCAGAGATTCGGCGCGGGGAGTCAATGAGCAGTTCTTC. Filled out from reference TRBV15 and TRBJ2-1, the complete variable domain reads DAMVIQNPRYQVTQFGKPVTLSCSQTLNHNVMYWYQQKSSQAPKLLFHYYDKDFNNEADTPDNFQSRRPNTSFCFLDIRSPGLGDTAMYLCATSRDSARGVNEQFFGPGTRLTVL.

This clonotype was recorded at least ten times. This chain links TRBV28 with TRBJ2-2; the match to TRBD2 covers 10 bases. The CDR3 consists of 15 residues. J gave up 3 bases and V 5 bases, and 3 bases lay outside the gene matches. Germline CDR1 MDHEN, CDR2 SYDVKM. The CDR3 DNA is TGTGCCAGCAGTCGACTAGCGGGCCACACCGGGGAGCTGTTTTTT. Translation: CASSRLAGHTGELFF. The entire variable domain, with the rest obtained from reference TRBV28 and TRBJ2-2, is as follows: DVKVTQSSRYLVKRTGEKVFLECVQDMDHENMFWYRQDPGLGLRLIYFSYDVKMKEKGDIPEGYSVSREKKERFSLILESASTNQTSMYLCASSRLAGHTGELFFGEGSRLTVL.

The chain joins TRBV28 to TRBJ2-1; tentatively, D is TRBD1 (6 bases). From germline, CDR1 is MDHEN and CDR2 SYDVKM. The CDR3 contains 16 residues. V was shortened by 5 bases and J by 2 bases, with 16 bases between the two germline ends. CDR3 loop: CASSPPTGQPYNEQFF. The CDR3, as DNA: TGTGCCAGCAGTCCCCCAACGGGACAACCCTACAATGAGCAGTTCTTC.

The rearrangement links TRBV7-6 to TRBJ1-5; the match to TRBD1 covers 10 bases. The CDR3 loop spans 18 amino acids. Germline loops: CDR1 SGHVS, CDR2 FNYEAQ. J gave up 4 bases and V 2 bases, and 11 bases lay outside the gene matches. CDR3 residues: CASSLRTGGKTLNQPQHF. The CDR3 coding sequence is TGTGCCAGCAGCTTACGGACAGGGGGAAAAACGTTGAATCAGCCCCAGCATTTT.

This clonotype was recorded a few times. The V call is TRBV9, the J call TRBJ1-1; TRBD1 is a possible D gene (5 bases). Trimming stripped 1 base from V and 4 bases from J, with 17 bases between. The germline V gene encodes CDR1 SGDLS and CDR2 YYNGEE. The CDR3 loop spans 16 amino acids. CDR3 residues: CASSVWRGCDTTEAFF. The CDR3 DNA sequence: TGTGCCAGCAGCGTATGGAGGGGTTGCGATACCACTGAAGCTTTCTTT.

The chain carries TRBV7-2 and TRBJ2-7; 8 nucleotides line up with TRBD1. This CDR3 has 15 residues. Germline V lookup: CDR1 SGHTA, CDR2 FQGNSA. With V trimmed by 0 bases and J by 3 bases, 4 bases remained unmatched. The CDR3 nucleotides are TGTGCCAGCAGCTTAGCGGGGACAGGCGTCTACGAGCAGTACTTC. It is translated as CASSLAGTGVYEQYF.

Only a few counts were recorded for this clonotype. The CDR3 nucleotides read TGTGCCAGCAGCAGGACCGGTCCTGAAGCTTTCTTT. Amino acids: CASSRTGPEAFF. The chain couples TRBV12-3 or TRBV12-4 to TRBJ1-1; D not resolved. Between the trimmed V and J ends, which lost 6 bases and 6 bases, there was a span of 11 bases. The CDR3 consists of 12 residues.

CDR3 sequence: CASDQSGSGYGYTF. CDR3 in DNA: TGTGCCAGCGACCAGTCGGGGTCGGGCTATGGCTACACCTTC. The chain has TRBV7-9 and TRBJ1-2, with D uncertain. V lost 8 bases to trimming and J lost 4 bases, with 17 bases between them. Per the germline V gene, CDR1 is SEHNR and CDR2 is FQNEAQ (reference sequence). The CDR3 is 14 residues long.